These 15 T cell receptor beta chains were all obtained from the same sample, sequenced in a study of T cells in Graves' hyperthyroidism and ophthalmopathy. RNA transcripts provided the source from which TCR beta CDR3 regions were amplified. First-round RT-PCR targeting the TCR CDR3 was performed with the HTBI primer set. TCRdb re-called the multiplex PCR reads through MiXCR, storing one row per CDR3 protein. The data contain around 580,000 distinct CDR3 sequences, around 42% of them seen just once; the ten biggest clones take up roughly 8.2%. Sequencing input: peripheral blood or thyroid tissue (not recorded which). These receptors originate from a woman younger than 35 with Graves' hyperthyroidism.

This clonotype was counted at least ten times. The chain is built from TRBV11-2 and TRBJ2-5, with a possible D match to TRBD1 (6 bases). This CDR3 contains 13 residues. The germline V gene encodes CDR1 SGHAT and CDR2 FQNNGV. Trimming took off 5 bases at V and 0 bases at J, with 7 bases between the two ends. CDR3 in DNA: TGTGCCAGCAGCCGGGACAACCAAGAGACCCAGTACTTC. It specifies CASSRDNQETQYF.

This rearrangement joins TRBV29-1 to TRBJ2-5; no clear D. V gave up 4 bases and J gave up 4 bases, with 10 bases separating them. CDR3 length: 12 residues. Per the germline V gene, CDR1 is SQVTM and CDR2 is ANQGSEA. The CDR3 is CSVGWDGETQYF. The CDR3 coding sequence is TGCAGCGTTGGATGGGATGGAGAGACCCAGTACTTC.

The rearrangement joins TRBV12-3 or TRBV12-4 to TRBJ2-7; D is unresolved. This CDR3 has 13 amino acids. V lost 3 bases and J lost 6, with 12 bases in between. CDR3 sequence reads: CASSLGSVSEQYF. The CDR3 nucleotides read TGTGCCAGCAGTTTGGGCAGCGTGAGCGAGCAGTACTTC.

The V gene is TRBV7-3, the J gene TRBJ2-5, with D possibly being TRBD1 (8 bases). This CDR3 contains 14 residues. Germline V CDR1 and CDR2: SGHTA, FQGTGA. Trimming left V 6 bases short and J 5 bases short, with 16 bases between. CDR3 loop: CASSLQGGPETQYF. CDR3 in DNA: TGTGCCAGCAGTTTACAGGGGGGGCCGGAGACCCAGTACTTC.

This clonotype was detected many times. V is TRBV11-2 and J is TRBJ2-7, with TRBD1 matching 7 bases. The germline V gene encodes CDR1 SGHAT and CDR2 FQNNGV. V dropped 4 bases and J dropped 3; count of bases not matched to a gene: 9. The CDR3 consists of 15 residues. The CDR3 here is CASSWSGTEIYEQYF. The CDR3 nucleotides are TGTGCCAGCAGCTGGTCCGGGACAGAAATCTACGAGCAGTACTTC.

The genes are TRBV29-1 and TRBJ1-1; possible D gene TRBD1, 6 bases. Germline V gene sequence: CDR1 SQVTM, CDR2 ANQGSEA. V was trimmed by 8 bases and J by 1 base, leaving 14 bases between them. This CDR3 comprises 13 residues. CDR3 DNA sequence: TGCAGCCAAGAAGTGGGGGCGAACACTGAAGCTTTCTTT. It is translated as CSQEVGANTEAFF.

There are many counts of this clonotype. The chain combines TRBV5-1 with TRBJ1-3, with a possible D match to TRBD1 (6 bases). The V end lost 4 bases, the J end lost 0 bases, and 17 bases lay between the germline ends. Germline V gene sequence: CDR1 SGHRS, CDR2 YFSETQ. The CDR3 consists of 17 residues. CDR3 nucleotides: TGCGCCAGCAGCCCATTCGTACAGGGATCCTCTGGAAACACCATATATTTT. Its protein is CASSPFVQGSSGNTIYF.

This clonotype has ten or more counts. The rearrangement joins TRBV11-3 to TRBJ2-2, with a tentative D call TRBD2 (5 bases). This CDR3 has 14 residues. Per the germline V gene, CDR1 is SGHNT and CDR2 is YENEEA. Trimming stripped 8 bases from V and 2 bases from J, with 12 bases between. The CDR3 DNA is TGTGCCAGCGCCTCGGACTTTAACACCGGGGAGCTGTTTTTT. It codes for CASASDFNTGELFF.

This clonotype was found once. Germline and junction disagree at one end, which may indicate a read error. This chain's CDR3 is CSSSVQGTGELVF. The CDR3 nucleotides are TGTTCTAGCAGCGTGCAGGGCACCGGGGAGCTGGTTTTT. The V call is TRBV7-3, the J call TRBJ2-2; D assignment may be TRBD1 or TRBD2 (5 bases each). The V gene's germline CDR1 is SGHTA and CDR2 FQGTGA. This CDR3 has 13 amino acids.

The table lists this clonotype with many counts. The genes are TRBV7-6 and TRBJ1-3; D is ambiguous. Germline V lookup: CDR1 SGHVS, CDR2 FNYEAQ. Deletions cut 0 bases from V and 0 bases from J, with 9 bases between. The CDR3 contains 16 residues. This CDR3 is CASSLARASSGNTIYF. DNA for the CDR3: TGTGCCAGCAGCTTAGCGCGGGCTAGCTCTGGAAACACCATATATTTT. The full variable domain, with the rest looked up from reference TRBV7-6 and TRBJ1-3, is GAGVSQSPRYKVTKRGQDVALRCDPISGHVSLYWYRQALGQGPEFLTYFNYEAQQDKSGLPNDRFSAERPEGSISTLTIQRTEQRDSAMYRCASSLARASSGNTIYFGEGSWLTVV.

In regard to this clonotype: Because it lacks the conserved phenylalanine or tryptophan at the end, this CDR3 is likely a read error. The DNA is left out, because the CDR3 cannot be placed on it with certainty; the CDR3 is given as TCRdb lists it. This CDR3 is CATSFRRGLAGGHDT. The rearrangement links TRBV15 to TRBJ2-6; the table's D call, TRBD2, has no DNA check behind it. The CDR3 spans 15 residues, counting both ends. Germline V gives CDR1 LNHNV, CDR2 YYDKDF (reference sequence).

This clonotype was detected many times. The chain carries TRBV7-6 and TRBJ2-5; 7 positions agree with TRBD1. This CDR3 has 17 amino acids. The V segment lost 4 bases and the J segment 2 bases; nucleotides outside the gene matches: 13. The germline CDR1 and CDR2 sequences are SGHVS and FNYEAQ. CDR3 DNA: TGTGCCAGCAGCTCCCTCTTCGGACAGGTCCGGCAAGAGACCCAGTACTTC. Translating gives CASSSLFGQVRQETQYF. Complete variable domain (other parts from reference TRBV7-6 and TRBJ2-5): GAGVSQSPRYKVTKRGQDVALRCDPISGHVSLYWYRQALGQGPEFLTYFNYEAQQDKSGLPNDRFSAERPEGSISTLTIQRTEQRDSAMYRCASSSLFGQVRQETQYFGPGTRLLVL.

This clonotype was seen only a few times. The V gene is TRBV7-3, the J gene TRBJ2-3, with D possibly TRBD2 on 6 matching bases. Per germline, CDR1 SGHTA and CDR2 FQGTGA. Trimming stripped 4 bases from V and 0 bases from J, with 11 bases between. The length of the CDR3 is 15 residues. CDR3 nucleotide sequence: TGTGCCAGCAGCTCTGACGGGACTAGCACAGATACGCAGTATTTT. This codes for CASSSDGTSTDTQYF.

This clonotype was seen repeatedly, ten times or more. The gene calls are TRBV24-1 and TRBJ2-6; a possible D gene is TRBD1 (6 bases). V lost 4 bases and J lost 0, with 12 bases in between. The CDR3 has 17 residues. The germline CDR1 and CDR2 sequences are KGHDR and SFDVKD. The CDR3 bases are TGTGCCACCAGTGACCGGACAGCGAGCTCTGGGGCCAACGTCCTGACTTTC. Protein sequence: CATSDRTASSGANVLTF.

This rearrangement joins TRBV29-1 to TRBJ1-5; 9 bases match TRBD1. The germline V gene encodes CDR1 SQVTM and CDR2 ANQGSEA. The CDR3 has 14 amino acids. V lost 7 bases, J lost 3 bases, and 7 bases stayed unmatched. In DNA form, the CDR3 reads TGCAGCGCTCAGGGACAGGGCGACAATCAGCCCCAGCATTTT. It translates to CSAQGQGDNQPQHF.